This T cell receptor beta chain came from a study of a mutant IDH1 vaccine in newly diagnosed glioma. In the study overall: Vaccines were begun 4-6 weeks after radiotherapy alone, or with temozolomide cycles. Scheduled at week 35, visit V12 preceded visit V13, held at week 47. Treated patients were approximately 62% male, around 38% female, mean age around 40 years.

With regard to this clone: Its cognate antigen is unknown.

Documented time point: week 35, safety follow-up. Vaccinated patients received 300 ug of mutant IDH1 20-mer peptide per dose, with topical imiquimod. The study enrolled donors with new WHO grade 3 or 4 IDH1-mutant, ATRX-lost astrocytomas. The CDR3 covers 14 residues. V lost 3 bases and J 7 bases, leaving 13 bases between the germline ends. The germline gives CDR1 SGHRS, CDR2 YFSETQ. Sequenced by immunoSEQ multiplex PCR; TCRdb stores in-frame clones only, minus some. The table has over 45,000 clones, around 92% seen once; the top ten hold less than 2.5%. The source material was PBMCs, sampled from a glioma patient whose treatment included an IDH1 peptide vaccine. This TCR came from a man in his forties or fifties with glioma. This rearrangement joins TRBV5-1 to TRBJ1-4, with D tentatively TRBD1 (6 bases). CDR3 sequence (DNA): TGCGCCAGCAGCTCTGGCAGGGGTGTTGAAAAACTGTTTTTT. As protein: CASSSGRGVEKLFF.